These T cell receptor beta chains were read from a single sample in a study of radiation and T cells in renal cell carcinoma. Profiled with immunoSEQ multiplex PCR; TCRdb holds only in-frame clones, not every one. The sample lists 45,000 to 55,000 clones, about 80% seen once, with about 28% in the top ten. The sample here was blood, taken from a patient whose treatment included radiotherapy and nephrectomy. Receptors were obtained from a woman in her seventies with renal cell carcinoma. Both conserved end residues are part of each CDR3. Each record gives: D gene, J gene, V gene, clone size, CDR3 DNA, CDR3 protein. A D gene is named only where the DNA matches it firmly. Size tells how often a clone was seen (once, few, many) or the class of an expanded clone, and some rows leave it out.

TRBD1	TRBJ2-4	TRBV6-5	-	TGTGCCAGCCGACGACAGGGGGCGGCCAAAAACATTCAGTACTTC	CASRRQGAAKNIQYF
TRBD2	TRBJ2-3	TRBV5-6	-	TGTGCCAGCAGCTGGGCCGTGACTAGCGCCGATACGCAGTATTTT	CASSWAVTSADTQYF
-	TRBJ2-1	TRBV4-1	-	TGCGCCAGCAGCCAAGAGCAGGGCAGCTACAATGAGCAGTTCTTC	CASSQEQGSYNEQFF
TRBD2	TRBJ2-1	TRBV29-1	-	TGCAGCGTTCCCGGACTAGATTGGTCCTACAATGAGCAGTTCTTC	CSVPGLDWSYNEQFF
TRBD1	TRBJ1-4	TRBV5-1	-	TGCGCCAGCAGCATCGGACAGGGCCTCATTACGGAAAAACTGTTTTTT	CASSIGQGLITEKLFF
TRBD1	TRBJ2-7	TRBV6-5	-	TGTGCCAGCCGGGACAGGGGGCGAGCCTACGAGCAGTACTTC	CASRDRGRAYEQYF
-	TRBJ2-4	TRBV28	-	TGTGCCAGCAGTTGGACTTGGGCCAAAAACATTCAGTACTTC	CASSWTWAKNIQYF
-	TRBJ2-1	TRBV19	-	TGTGCCAGTAGTATAGATCGGGGTCGGACCAATGAGCAGTTCTTC	CASSIDRGRTNEQFF
TRBD1	TRBJ2-7	TRBV19	-	TGTGCCAGTAGTATAGGTTCGGGACAGGGGTCCGACGAGCAGTACTTC	CASSIGSGQGSDEQYF
-	TRBJ1-3	TRBV19	-	TGTGCCAGTAGTACGTTATTTGGATCTGGAAACACCATATATTTT	CASSTLFGSGNTIYF
TRBD2	TRBJ2-1	TRBV19	-	TGTGCCAGTAGTATTGTGGGACTAGCGGGCACCAATGAGCAGTTCTTC	CASSIVGLAGTNEQFF
TRBD1	TRBJ1-5	TRBV9	-	TGTGCCAGCAGCGTGACAGGGTTCGGGCCCCAGCATTTT	CASSVTGFGPQHF
TRBD1	TRBJ1-1	TRBV30	-	TGTGCCTGGAGGGCCGGACAGGGCTACCTGTCGGGTGAAGCTTTCTTT	CAWRAGQGYLSGEAFF
-	TRBJ2-5	TRBV18	-	TGTGCCAGCTCACCCCCCGGCCAGCCGGAGACCCAGTACTTC	CASSPPGQPETQYF
-	TRBJ1-1	TRBV30	few	TGTGCCTGGAGGGGGCAGATTGAAGCTTTCTTT	CAWRGQIEAFF
TRBD2	TRBJ2-7	TRBV5-5	few	TGTGCCAGCAGCTTGGAAGGGAGGGGCGAGCAGTACTTC	CASSLEGRGEQYF
-	TRBJ1-2	TRBV5-1	-	TGCGCCAGCAGCTTGGACCTGGGGAACTATGGCTACACCTTC	CASSLDLGNYGYTF
TRBD2	TRBJ2-3	TRBV4-1	-	TGCGCCAGCAGCCAAGATTTAGGACTAGCGGGGGATCCAGATACGCAGTATTTT	CASSQDLGLAGDPDTQYF
TRBD2	TRBJ2-7	TRBV11-3	few	TGTGCCAGCAGCACTGGCGGGGGAGCGTACGAGCAGTACTTC	CASSTGGGAYEQYF
TRBD1	TRBJ2-5	TRBV6-5	-	TGTGCCAGCAGTACCGGGACAGGGTTTGGAGAGACCCAGTACTTC	CASSTGTGFGETQYF
-	TRBJ1-1	TRBV7-9	once	TGTGCCAGCAGCTTATGGGGGCGGATGAACACTGAAGCTTTCTTT	CASSLWGRMNTEAFF
-	TRBJ2-7	TRBV6-1	-	TGTGCCAGCAGTGAAAGCATGGGTAGAGGGCAGTACTTC	CASSESMGRGQYF
TRBD2	TRBJ2-7	TRBV11-1	-	TGTGCCAGCAGCTCCCTGGGGGGGACGGCTTCCTACGAGCAGTACTTC	CASSSLGGTASYEQYF
TRBD2	TRBJ2-1	TRBV14	-	TGTGCCAGCAGCCGCGGGAGGGCCGTAGGCTACAATGAGCAGTTCTTC	CASSRGRAVGYNEQFF
-	TRBJ2-7	TRBV7-2	once	TGTGCCAGCAGCCCCCGCAGGGGTTCCTACGAGCAGTACTTC	CASSPRRGSYEQYF
-	TRBJ1-3	TRBV14	-	TGTGCCAGCAGCCAAGATAACCCAGGAAACACCATATATTTT	CASSQDNPGNTIYF
TRBD2	TRBJ2-5	TRBV6-6	-	TGTGCCAGCAGTGGGACTAGCGGGAGAACCCAAGAGACCCAGTACTTC	CASSGTSGRTQETQYF
TRBD1	TRBJ2-5	TRBV18	once	TGTGCCAGCTCACCACCGTCGAGGGGGCCAGAGACCCAGTACTTC	CASSPPSRGPETQYF
TRBD2	TRBJ2-5	TRBV12-5	once	TGTGCTAGTGGCCCTCGATCGGGAGGAGAGACCCAGTACTTC	CASGPRSGGETQYF
TRBD1	TRBJ2-1	TRBV6-1	-	TGTGCCAGCAGTTTACAGGGGTACAATGAGCAGTTCTTC	CASSLQGYNEQFF
-	TRBJ2-2	TRBV11-3	once	TGTGCCAGCTCCCGGCAGGCCACGAACACCGGGGAGCTGTTTTTT	CASSRQATNTGELFF
-	TRBJ1-5	TRBV2	-	TGTGCCAGCAGTGAGACGACACACGATCAGCCCCAGCATTTT	CASSETTHDQPQHF
TRBD2	TRBJ2-2	TRBV19	-	TGTGCCAGTAGTACGGGACTACCGGCCCCGAACACCGGGGAGCTGTTTTTT	CASSTGLPAPNTGELFF
-	TRBJ1-4	TRBV12-5	-	TGTGCTAGTGGACTTAATGAAAAACTGTTTTTT	CASGLNEKLFF
-	TRBJ2-7	TRBV21-1	-	TGTGCCAGCAGCGGGAGACAGGGGCATGTTTCCTACGAGCAGTACTTC	CASSGRQGHVSYEQYF
-	TRBJ2-3	TRBV11-2	-	TGTGCCAGCAGCGGGGGGACAGATACGCAGTATTTT	CASSGGTDTQYF
-	TRBJ2-6	TRBV5-1	-	TGCGCCAGCAGCTGGGGAGACAGGACTGGGGCCAACGTCCTGACTTTC	CASSWGDRTGANVLTF
-	TRBJ1-6	TRBV19	-	TGTGCCAGTATGGGCGAGGTCGGGGATAATTCACCCCTCCACTTT	CASMGEVGDNSPLHF
-	TRBJ2-2	TRBV9	-	TGTGCCAGCAGCGTGAGACCTACCGGGGAGCTGTTTTTT	CASSVRPTGELFF
-	TRBJ2-3	TRBV4-2	-	TGTGCCAGCAGCCAATCATATCGAGGGAGCACAGATACGCAGTATTTT	CASSQSYRGSTDTQYF
-	TRBJ2-2	TRBV11-2	-	TGTGCCAGCAGCTTTAAGCAATTGAACACCGGGGAGCTGTTTTTT	CASSFKQLNTGELFF
-	TRBJ2-5	TRBV7-2	-	TGTGCCAGCACCGAACAAGAGACCCAGTACTTC	CASTEQETQYF
-	TRBJ2-3	TRBV7-3	-	TGTGCCAGCAGCAAAAATACTGCAGATACGCAGTATTTT	CASSKNTADTQYF
-	TRBJ2-5	TRBV27	-	TGTGCCAGCATCTTAGAGGTTTGGGAGACCCAGTACTTC	CASILEVWETQYF